A single sample is the source of the 10 T cell receptor beta chains below, sequenced in a study of glioma-infiltrating T cells after dendritic cell vaccination. Some clones are missing from TCRdb's copy, which holds only in-frame ones; the method was immunoSEQ multiplex PCR. The sample consists of about 73,000 clones, approximately 80% of them appearing once. Sequencing was performed on blood, taken before dendritic cell vaccination. The receptor set was obtained from a human donor with glioblastoma.

This clone has a handful of counts. The V call is TRBV12-5, the J call TRBJ2-7; 7 bases agree with TRBD2. CDR1 and CDR2 (germline): LGHNT, FRNRAP. J lost 0 bases, V lost 2 bases, and 7 bases had no gene match. The CDR3 totals 16 residues. The CDR3: CASGLPNPGGSYEQYF. Written as DNA, the CDR3 is TGTGCTAGTGGTTTGCCTAACCCGGGGGGCTCCTACGAGCAGTACTTC.

V and J are TRBV11-2 and TRBJ1-5, with 7 bases matching TRBD1. Trimming at V came to 1 base and at J to 4 bases, leaving 4 bases not matched to a gene. CDR1 and CDR2 from the germline V gene are SGHAT and FQNNGV. This CDR3 is built from 15 residues. CDR3 sequence: CASSLVPTGNQPQHF. The CDR3 nucleotides are TGTGCCAGCAGCTTAGTTCCGACAGGGAATCAGCCCCAGCATTTT. The full variable domain, in which reference TRBV11-2 and TRBJ1-5 provide the parts outside the CDR3, is EAGVAQSPRYKIIEKRQSVAFWCNPISGHATLYWYQQILGQGPKLLIQFQNNGVVDDSQLPKDRFSAERLKGVDSTLKIQPAKLEDSAVYLCASSLVPTGNQPQHFGDGTRLSIL.

V is TRBV6-5 and J is TRBJ1-5; D remains ambiguous. V lost 6 bases and J 4 bases, leaving 13 bases between the germline ends. The CDR3 consists of 14 residues. CDR1 MNHEY and CDR2 SVGAGI come from the germline V gene. Here the CDR3 DNA reads TGTGCCAGCAGCCTACACGGGAGGAATCAGCCCCAGCATTTT. This sequence encodes CASSLHGRNQPQHF.

This clone was recorded once. The genes are TRBV5-6 and TRBJ2-7, with TRBD1 as a possible D gene (5 bases). Between the trimmed V and J ends, which lost 0 bases and 4 bases, there was a span of 20 bases. The germline CDR1 and CDR2 sequences are SGHDT and YYEEEE. This CDR3 spans 17 amino acids. DNA for the CDR3: TGTGCCAGCAGCTTGGCTATCGACAGACACCCGTCGTACGAGCAGTACTTC. It yields the protein CASSLAIDRHPSYEQYF.

The chain uses TRBV6-5 and TRBJ1-5, with D perhaps matching TRBD1 (6 bases). V lost 5 bases to trimming and J lost 5 bases, with 13 bases between them. The CDR3 has 14 amino acids. Germline V gene sequence: CDR1 MNHEY, CDR2 SVGAGI. CDR3 in amino acids: CASSASRGDQPQHF. In nucleotides, the CDR3 is TGTGCCAGCAGTGCCTCCAGGGGAGATCAGCCCCAGCATTTT.

This clone has only one observation. This chain uses TRBV2 with TRBJ2-2, with D possibly being TRBD1 (6 bases). Trimming pared 7 bases from V and 8 bases from J, leaving 14 bases between. Per germline, CDR1 SNHLY and CDR2 FYNNEI. The CDR3 totals 13 residues. The CDR3 region has the DNA TGTGCCAGCACTCGGGCCAGGGGTGGGGAGCTGTTTTTT. Translation gives CASTRARGGELFF.

V usage is TRBV5-4 and J usage is TRBJ2-2; TRBD2 matches 12 bases. Germline assignment: CDR1 SGHNT and CDR2 YYREEE (reference sequence). With V trimmed by 3 bases and J by 5 bases, 5 bases remained unmatched. The length of the CDR3 is 16 residues. CDR3 region: CASSYSTSGRTGELFF. The CDR3 region has the DNA TGTGCCAGCAGCTATTCGACTAGCGGGAGAACCGGGGAGCTGTTTTTT.

V usage is TRBV5-1 and J usage is TRBJ2-7; 7 positions match TRBD2. Germline V lookup: CDR1 SGHRS, CDR2 YFSETQ. J lost 0 bases, V lost 1 base, and 7 bases had no gene match. This CDR3 comprises 16 residues. The CDR3 DNA follows: TGCGCCAGCAGCTTGCTGCCTAGCGGATCCTCCTACGAGCAGTACTTC. It yields the protein CASSLLPSGSSYEQYF.

This chain uses TRBV27 with TRBJ2-1; 8 bases line up with TRBD1. The CDR3 has 15 residues. The germline V gene has CDR1 MNHEY and CDR2 SMNVEV (reference sequence). V gave up 4 bases and J gave up 12 bases; unmatched junction bases: 14. This CDR3 is CASSSTPRGRSLQFF. CDR3 nucleotide sequence: TGTGCCAGCAGTTCCACCCCCAGGGGGCGTAGCTTGCAGTTCTTC.

V gene TRBV4-1 combines with J gene TRBJ1-1; D might be TRBD1 (6 bases). This CDR3 has 16 amino acids. Looked up from germline, CDR1 is MGHRA and CDR2 is YSYEKL. Trimming took off 0 bases at V and 1 base at J, with 12 bases between the two ends. The CDR3: CASSQDPGQSNTEAFF. In DNA form, the CDR3 reads TGCGCCAGCAGCCAAGACCCCGGACAGTCGAACACTGAAGCTTTCTTT.